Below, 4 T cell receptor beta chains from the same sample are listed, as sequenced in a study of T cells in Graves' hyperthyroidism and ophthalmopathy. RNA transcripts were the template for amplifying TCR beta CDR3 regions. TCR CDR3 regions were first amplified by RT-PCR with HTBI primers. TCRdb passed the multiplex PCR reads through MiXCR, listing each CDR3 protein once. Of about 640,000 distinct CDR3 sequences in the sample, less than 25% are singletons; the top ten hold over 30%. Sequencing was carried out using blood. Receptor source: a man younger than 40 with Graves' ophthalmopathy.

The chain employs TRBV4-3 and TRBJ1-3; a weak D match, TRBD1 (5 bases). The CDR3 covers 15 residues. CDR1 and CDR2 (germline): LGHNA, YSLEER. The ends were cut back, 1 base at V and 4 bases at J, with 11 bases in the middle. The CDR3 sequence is CASSQADKEGNTIYF. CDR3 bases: TGCGCCAGCAGCCAAGCGGACAAGGAGGGAAACACCATATATTTT.

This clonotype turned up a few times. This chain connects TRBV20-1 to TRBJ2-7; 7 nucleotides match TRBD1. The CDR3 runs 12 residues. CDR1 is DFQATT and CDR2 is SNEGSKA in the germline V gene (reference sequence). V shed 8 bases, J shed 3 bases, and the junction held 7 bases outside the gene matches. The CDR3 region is CSRGQGVYEQYF. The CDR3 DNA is TGCAGTAGAGGGCAGGGGGTCTACGAGCAGTACTTC.

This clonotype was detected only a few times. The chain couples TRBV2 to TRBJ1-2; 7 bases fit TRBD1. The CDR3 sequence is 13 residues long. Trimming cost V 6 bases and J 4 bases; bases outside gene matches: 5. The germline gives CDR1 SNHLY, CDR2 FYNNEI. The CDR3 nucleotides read TGTGCCAGCAGACAGACAGGGCTCTATGGCTACACCTTC. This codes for CASRQTGLYGYTF.

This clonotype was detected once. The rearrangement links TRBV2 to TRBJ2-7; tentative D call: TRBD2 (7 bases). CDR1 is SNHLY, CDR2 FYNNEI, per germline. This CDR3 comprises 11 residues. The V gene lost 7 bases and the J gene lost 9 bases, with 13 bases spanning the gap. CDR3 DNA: TGTGCCAGCAAGGAGGGAGGGGGGCAGTACTTC. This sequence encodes CASKEGGGQYF.